A selection of T cell receptor beta chains follows, all from one sample in a study of T-cell reconstitution after alpha-beta-depleted transplantation in children. TCRdb independently ran MiXCR on the PCR reads; one entry per CDR3 protein. The table shows around 360,000 distinct CDR3 sequences, with 10% occurring only once. Source: PBMCs from the stem cell graft donor, taken from the stem cell graft. The receptors shown here come from a human donor who donated a stem cell graft to a child with acute lymphoblastic leukemia. CDR3s include the opening cysteine and the closing phenylalanine or tryptophan. The D gene is left open where the match is weak. Size tells how often a clone was seen (once, few, many) or the class of an expanded clone, and some rows leave it out.

TRBD1 | many | TRBJ1-5 | TRBV29-1 | CSVGTGRHQPQHF | TGCAGCGTTGGGACAGGTCGACATCAGCCCCAGCATTTT
TRBD2 | NA | TRBJ2-5 | TRBV5-1 | CASSGGLAGGLEETQYF | TGCGCCAGCAGCGGGGGACTAGCGGGAGGTTTGGAGGAGACCCAGTACTTC
NA | many | TRBJ1-2 | TRBV29-1 | CSVDDRIYGYTF | TGCAGCGTTGACGACCGAATTTATGGCTACACCTTC
NA | NA | TRBJ2-3 | TRBV6-2/TRBV6-3 | CASSKSSTDTQYF | TGTGCCAGCAGTAAATCAAGCACAGATACGCAGTATTTT
TRBD2 | many | TRBJ2-7 | TRBV5-1 | CASRKGTSGIYEQYF | TGCGCCAGCAGAAAAGGGACTAGCGGGATCTACGAGCAGTACTTC
TRBD2 | NA | TRBJ2-5 | TRBV30 | CAWEGTSGSKTQYF | TGTGCCTGGGAGGGGACTAGCGGGAGTAAGACCCAGTACTTC
NA | many | TRBJ2-7 | TRBV4-1 | CASSQDLSYEQYF | TGCGCCAGCAGCCAAGATTTGTCCTACGAGCAGTACTTC
NA | many | TRBJ1-5 | TRBV6-2/TRBV6-3 | CASSSEPTYQPQHF | TGTGCCAGCAGTTCGGAACCGACGTATCAGCCCCAGCATTTT
NA | few | TRBJ1-2 | TRBV7-2 | CASSPGREYGYTF | TGTGCCAGCAGCCCCGGACGGGAATATGGCTACACCTTC
NA | NA | TRBJ2-1 | TRBV2 | CASSGQPEGRYNEQFF | TGTGCCAGCAGTGGACAGCCCGAGGGGCGTTACAATGAGCAGTTCTTC
TRBD1 | NA | TRBJ1-1 | TRBV29-1 | CSVGPGTGDLNTEAFF | TGCAGCGTTGGTCCCGGGACAGGGGACCTGAACACTGAAGCTTTCTTT
NA | NA | TRBJ1-5 | TRBV7-9 | CASSLDNRAQPQHF | TGTGCCAGCAGCTTAGACAACAGGGCACAGCCCCAGCATTTT
TRBD1 | NA | TRBJ2-2 | TRBV11-1 | CASSPPRTGGPANTGELFF | TGTGCCAGCAGCCCTCCACGGACAGGGGGCCCCGCGAACACCGGGGAGCTGTTTTTT
TRBD1 | few | TRBJ1-5 | TRBV27 | CASSFGRGDQPQHF | TGTGCCAGCAGTTTCGGCAGGGGGGATCAGCCCCAGCATTTT
NA | few | TRBJ2-7 | TRBV7-9 | CASSLGQGLYYEQYF | TGTGCCAGCAGCTTAGGTCAAGGCCTATACTACGAGCAGTACTTC
TRBD2 | NA | TRBJ2-3 | TRBV6-2/TRBV6-3 | CASSYKSGRALDTQYF | TGTGCCAGCAGTTACAAGAGCGGGAGGGCCTTAGATACGCAGTATTTT
TRBD1 | NA | TRBJ2-7 | TRBV15 | CATSKQGGYEQYF | TGTGCCACCAGCAAACAGGGGGGCTACGAGCAGTACTTC
TRBD2 | NA | TRBJ2-7 | TRBV10-3 | CAISESRLAGIPYEQYF | TGTGCCATCAGTGAGTCGAGGCTAGCGGGAATACCCTACGAGCAGTACTTC
NA | NA | TRBJ2-6 | TRBV6-2/TRBV6-3 | CASSATRGANVLTF | TGTGCCAGCAGCGCGACGAGGGGGGCCAACGTCCTGACTTTC
NA | NA | TRBJ1-1 | TRBV15 | CATSPYLGAEGNTEAFF | TGTGCCACCAGCCCATATCTGGGTGCGGAAGGGAACACTGAAGCTTTCTTT
TRBD2 | NA | TRBJ2-3 | TRBV10-1 | CASSERLAGGGTQYF | TGCGCCAGCAGTGAGCGGCTAGCGGGAGGGGGTACGCAGTATTTT
NA | few | TRBJ1-5 | TRBV28 | CASSWNGIHQPQHF | TGTGCCAGCAGTTGGAACGGGATCCATCAGCCCCAGCATTTT
TRBD2 | NA | TRBJ2-1 | TRBV15 | CATSRDQARLAGLSSYNEQFF | TGTGCCACCAGCAGAGATCAGGCGCGGCTAGCGGGCCTCAGCTCCTACAATGAGCAGTTCTTC
NA | many | TRBJ2-7 | TRBV20-1 | CSASVGGEQYF | TGCAGTGCTAGTGTAGGGGGCGAGCAGTACTTC
TRBD1 | NA | TRBJ2-7 | TRBV12-3/TRBV12-4 | CASSSTGDPGEQYF | TGTGCCAGCAGTTCTACAGGGGATCCAGGCGAGCAGTACTTC
NA | few | TRBJ2-7 | TRBV7-2 | CASSPLGAFSYEQYF | TGTGCCAGCAGCCCGTTAGGCGCGTTCTCCTACGAGCAGTACTTC
NA | many | TRBJ1-1 | TRBV20-1 | CSATRGFLYTEAFF | TGCAGTGCTACCAGGGGATTTTTATACACTGAAGCTTTCTTT
NA | many | TRBJ2-3 | TRBV20-1 | CSAIQGEGTDTQYF | TGCAGTGCTATTCAGGGGGAGGGCACAGATACGCAGTATTTT
NA | NA | TRBJ2-2 | TRBV10-3 | CAISRGAGHGELFF | TGTGCCATCAGTCGCGGTGCGGGACACGGGGAGCTGTTTTTT
NA | NA | TRBJ2-2 | TRBV7-9 | CASPEVTGELFF | TGTGCCAGCCCAGAAGTGACCGGGGAGCTGTTTTTT
NA | NA | TRBJ2-7 | TRBV5-1 | CASSWSGGSEQYF | TGCGCCAGCAGCTGGTCCGGAGGGAGCGAGCAGTACTTC
TRBD1 | many | TRBJ1-5 | TRBV5-5 | CASSDGTVHWDQPQHF | TGTGCCAGCAGCGACGGGACAGTTCATTGGGATCAGCCCCAGCATTTT
TRBD2 | few | TRBJ2-5 | TRBV5-1 | CASSLWALAGEETQYF | TGCGCCAGCAGCTTGTGGGCACTAGCGGGCGAAGAGACCCAGTACTTC